The present T cell receptor beta chain was sequenced within a study of T-cell reconstitution after alpha-beta-depleted transplantation in children. Findings and limits, study-wide: Some patients showed high day-60 TCRbeta diversity, which derived from surviving recipient T cells and thymic progenitors. Expanded graft clones, several hundred of them, were reportedly the source of alpha-beta T cells about two months after transplant. T-cell counts and diversity were attributed mostly to newly produced T cells one year after transplant.

Looked up from germline, CDR1 is SGHTA and CDR2 is FQGNSA. Trimming cost V 2 bases and J 3 bases; bases outside gene matches: 1. The CDR3 spans 13 residues. Using unique molecular identifiers, the investigators prepared the TCRbeta library. Using its own MiXCR run on the PCR reads, TCRdb lists one record per CDR3 protein. The data contain about 47,000 distinct CDR3 sequences, under 60% of them singletons. About this clonotype: Its specificity is unknown.

Sequencing was performed on peripheral blood, taken before TCRalphabeta/CD19-depleted stem cell transplant. V gene TRBV7-2 combines with J gene TRBJ2-7; TRBD1 matches at 7 bases. This receptor was obtained from a boy less than two years old with SCID, due to receive a stem cell transplant. CDR3 sequence reads: CASSLWDSYEQYF. As DNA, the CDR3 is TGTGCCAGCAGCTTATGGGACAGCTACGAGCAGTACTTC.